The source of this T cell receptor beta chain is a study of tumor-infiltrating lymphocytes in localized non-small cell lung cancer. The CDR3 totals 12 residues. The V and J ends lost 6 bases and 15 bases respectively, with 18 bases between them. The germline V gene has CDR1 SGHTA and CDR2 FQGNSA. Overall study results and limits: No link was found between tumor T-cell fraction and recurrence-free survival.

About this clone itself: Its target is unknown.

Using immunoSEQ multiplex PCR, the repertoire was profiled, and TCRdb retains in-frame clones only, with some absent. The sample contains 27,000 or so clones, around 85% of which appear only once. The chain carries TRBV7-2 and TRBJ1-3, with unresolved D. What was sequenced was lung tumor tissue. The TCR was taken from a human donor with non-small cell lung cancer. CDR3 sequence reads: CASSTEGSHRYF. In nucleotides, the CDR3 is TGTGCCAGCAGTACGGAGGGTTCACATAGATATTTT. Based on the CDR3 plus reference TRBV7-2 and TRBJ1-3, the full variable domain is GAGVSQSPSNKVTEKGKDVELRCDPISGHTALYWYRQSLGQGLEFLIYFQGNSAPDKSGLPSDRFSAERTGGSVSTLTIQRTQQEDSAVYLCASSTEGSHRYFGEGSWLTVV.